The present entry profiles one T cell receptor beta chain with its context. As yet, its antigen is unknown. Expressed TCRB transcripts got sequenced, as all isolated RNA was reverse transcribed. Assay used: immunoSEQ multiplex PCR; TCRdb lists only in-frame clones, some missing. Of 20,000 to 25,000 clones listed, under 60% are singletons. These data belong to a study of beta chain features in type 1 diabetes. Study-level background: Age, gender and cell yields were similar between patients and healthy donors. General study results and limits: Shortening of TCRB CDR3s, moderate but significant, appeared in all four CD4+ subsets of Type 1 diabetes patients.

Germline CDR1 reads MNHEY; CDR2 reads SVGAGI. Losses at the gene ends were 4 bases for V and 3 bases for J; bases not matched to a gene: 6. This CDR3 has 15 residues. Sequenced input: stem cell memory CD4+ T cells from blood. The receptor comes from a man in his late teens or twenties with type 1 diabetes. The chain carries TRBV6-5 and TRBJ1-1; TRBD1 agrees at 9 bases. The CDR3 DNA reads as TGTGCCAGCAGTTCATTATGGACAGGGGACACTGAAGCTTTCTTT. As protein: CASSSLWTGDTEAFF.